This T cell receptor beta chain originates from a study of blood T cell repertoires in COVID-19. Study information: The cDNA or gDNA used as material had been derived from T cells, B-cell-depleted T cells, or PBMCs.

About this clone itself: One end of the junction varies from germline; a read error may be responsible.

The CDR3 sequence is 15 residues long. CDR1 and CDR2 (germline): SSHAT, FNYEAQ (reference sequence). Sequencing was performed with immunoSEQ multiplex PCR; in TCRdb, only in-frame clones are kept and a portion is missing. Of some 250,000 clones listed, about four fifths are singletons. Sequenced: peripheral blood. The chain combines TRBV7-7 with TRBJ2-7; D unclear. This sequence originates from a woman aged 55 to 70 with active or convalescent COVID-19. CDR3 nucleotides: TGTGCTAGCAGCTTAGGATTCGGTCTTCCCTACGAGCAGTACTTC. Translation gives CASSLGFGLPYEQYF.